These 29 T cell receptor beta chains share one sample of origin, sequenced in a study of blood T cell repertoires in COVID-19 (dated by TCRdb to 2020 to 2021). Libraries were prepared through the immunoSEQ multiplex PCR assay. TCRdb retrieved this table from immuneACCESS and kept in-frame rearrangements only. Not all clones are present; in checked studies, unresolved V genes account for under half, and no reason is known for the remainder. For this sample there are tens of thousands of clones; roughly two thirds appear just once. The ten biggest clones cover around 9.4% of the sample. What was sequenced was peripheral blood. The source of these receptors is a woman aged 70-85 years with acute or convalescent COVID-19.

V gene TRBV6-5 combines with J gene TRBJ1-6, with 7 bases lining up with TRBD1. Germline assignment: CDR1 MNHEY and CDR2 SVGAGI. V lost 6 bases and J lost 8; bases outside the gene matches: 4. The CDR3 extends over 13 amino acids. CDR3: CASRQGNDSPLHF. The CDR3 DNA follows: TGTGCCAGCAGACAGGGGAATGATTCACCCCTCCACTTT.

Ten or more counts support this clone. This rearrangement joins TRBV28 to TRBJ2-2, with 8 bases matching TRBD1. Trimming at V came to 4 bases and at J to 7 bases, leaving 11 bases not matched to a gene. The germline V gene encodes CDR1 MDHEN and CDR2 SYDVKM. The CDR3 spans 16 residues. CDR3 coding DNA: TGTGCCAGCAGTTGGCGGACAGGGCTAACCGGCGGGGAGCTGTTTTTT. It encodes CASSWRTGLTGGELFF.

This clone came up many times. The V gene is TRBV2, the J gene TRBJ2-2, with 12 bases identical to TRBD2. Germline lookup yields CDR1 SNHLY and CDR2 FYNNEI. V lost 7 bases, J lost 4 bases, and 4 bases stayed unmatched. CDR3 length: 15 amino acids. The CDR3 reads CASNRLAGVTGELFF. In DNA form, the CDR3 reads TGTGCCAGCAACCGACTAGCGGGAGTCACCGGGGAGCTGTTTTTT.

The chain carries TRBV3-1 (or the pseudogene TRBV3-2) and TRBJ2-3; 14 positions agree with TRBD2. The CDR3 has 18 amino acids. After removal of 5 bases from V and 0 bases from J, the junction contained 7 bases not matched to a gene. In germline, CDR1 is LGHDT, CDR2 YNNKEL (reference sequence). The CDR3, as DNA: TGTGCCAGCAGCGTCCGACTAGCGGGGGGGGAAAGCACAGATACGCAGTATTTT. This sequence encodes CASSVRLAGGESTDTQYF.

This chain joins TRBV24-1 and TRBJ1-4; no clear D. CDR3 length equals 15 residues. V was cut by 3 bases and J by 3 bases, with 10 bases left in between. Germline CDR1 is KGHDR and CDR2 is SFDVKD. The CDR3 here is CATSDPTESNEKLFF. The CDR3 DNA is TGTGCCACCAGTGATCCCACAGAATCTAATGAAAAACTGTTTTTT.

This sequence joins TRBV7-9 and TRBJ2-5, with 14 bases that match TRBD2. CDR3 length: 17 residues. Germline V gene data show CDR1 as SEHNR and CDR2 as FQNEAQ (reference sequence). V gave up 5 bases and J gave up 4 bases; unmatched junction bases: 9. The CDR3 sequence: CASSAGTSGRRGETQYF. In DNA, the CDR3 is TGTGCCAGCAGCGCCGGGACTAGCGGGAGAAGAGGAGAGACCCAGTACTTC.

The chain is built from TRBV19 and TRBJ2-7, with TRBD1 as a possible D gene (6 bases). The V end was cut by 6 bases, the J end by 0 bases, with 9 bases between. This CDR3 comprises 13 residues. Germline-derived CDR1 and CDR2 are LNHDA and SQIVND (reference sequence). The CDR3 region is CASRSRGSYEQYF. CDR3 nucleotides: TGTGCCAGTAGGTCCAGGGGCTCCTACGAGCAGTACTTC.

The V and J genes are TRBV7-3 and TRBJ2-6; D ambiguous. V was shortened by 5 bases and J by 4 bases, with 3 bases between the two germline ends. CDR1 and CDR2 (germline): SGHTA, FQGTGA. The CDR3 runs 12 residues. The CDR3 DNA is TGTGCCAGCAGCCTCGGGGCCAACGTCCTGACTTTC. It is translated as CASSLGANVLTF. The full variable domain, its missing parts supplied by reference TRBV7-3 and TRBJ2-6, is GAGVSQTPSNKVTEKGKYVELRCDPISGHTALYWYRQSLGQGPEFLIYFQGTGAADDSGLPNDRFFAVRPEGSVSTLKIQRTERGDSAVYLCASSLGANVLTFGAGSRLTVL.

This clone turned up a few times. V is TRBV5-1 and J is TRBJ1-3; D is ambiguous. V was shortened by 4 bases and J by 8 bases, with 16 bases between the two germline ends. The length of the CDR3 is 14 residues. Germline CDR1 is SGHRS and CDR2 is YFSETQ. The chain's CDR3 is CASSIGPGGDTIYF. Written as DNA, the CDR3 is TGCGCCAGCAGCATCGGTCCCGGAGGAGACACCATATATTTT.

The rearrangement links TRBV18 to TRBJ2-3; 10 bases line up with TRBD1. In germline, CDR1 is KGHSH, CDR2 LQKENI. This CDR3 is built from 15 residues. V lost 6 bases to trimming and J lost 5 bases; unmatched junction nucleotides: 8. CDR3 sequence reads: CASSAGTGAVDTQYF. DNA for the CDR3: TGTGCCAGCTCGGCCGGGACAGGGGCGGTAGATACGCAGTATTTT.

CDR3 DNA: TGTGCCAGCAGCCAAGGACAGTCCGGAAACACCATATATTTT. This translates into CASSQGQSGNTIYF. This chain joins TRBV3-1 (or the pseudogene TRBV3-2) and TRBJ1-3; a possible D gene is TRBD1 (5 bases). Germline V CDR1 and CDR2: LGHDT, YNNKEL (reference sequence). The germline V and J ends were trimmed by 1 base and 4 bases, with 8 bases remaining between them. This CDR3 spans 14 amino acids.

The V call is TRBV28, the J call TRBJ1-4, with a possible D match to TRBD1 (5 bases). V was trimmed by 8 bases and J by 7 bases, leaving 20 bases between them. The CDR3 sequence is 15 residues long. Germline CDR1 and CDR2: MDHEN and SYDVKM. In DNA, the CDR3 is TGTGCCAGCCTCCGGGCGGGGGGATGGGGTGAAAAACTGTTTTTT. It encodes CASLRAGGWGEKLFF.

The chain employs TRBV3-1 (or the pseudogene TRBV3-2) and TRBJ2-5; possible D gene TRBD2, 6 bases. From germline, CDR1 is LGHDT and CDR2 YNNKEL (reference sequence). The CDR3 sequence is 17 residues long. Trimming left V 0 bases short and J 7 bases short, with 21 bases between. The CDR3 protein is CASSQDAGFAEVATQYF. DNA of the CDR3: TGTGCCAGCAGCCAAGATGCGGGGTTTGCGGAGGTGGCGACCCAGTACTTC.

The CDR3 bases are TGTGCCAGCAGCCCCACGGGGGGAGAAACTGAAGCTTTCTTT. It encodes CASSPTGGETEAFF. This chain joins TRBV7-3 and TRBJ1-1; a possible D gene is TRBD1 (5 bases). This CDR3 contains 14 residues. The germline CDR1 and CDR2 sequences are SGHTA and FQGTGA. V dropped 5 bases and J dropped 5 bases, with 15 bases sitting between them.

The chain joins TRBV18 to TRBJ2-1; a weak D match, TRBD2 (6 bases). Trimming took off 2 bases at V and 7 bases at J, with 12 bases between the two ends. The V gene's germline CDR1 is KGHSH and CDR2 LQKENI. This CDR3 is built from 14 residues. The CDR3 protein is CASSPMTSGNEQFF. For the CDR3, the DNA is TGTGCCAGCTCACCAATGACTAGTGGAAATGAGCAGTTCTTC.

This rearrangement joins TRBV7-8 to TRBJ2-2; D perhaps matches TRBD2 (7 bases). Germline V gene lookup returns CDR1 SGHVS and CDR2 FQNEAQ. Trimming took 3 bases from V and 5 from J, leaving 16 bases between them. The CDR3 is 16 amino acids. CDR3 residues: CASSFAGAARTGELFF. CDR3 nucleotide sequence: TGTGCCAGCAGCTTTGCGGGGGCTGCAAGGACCGGGGAGCTGTTTTTT.

In this sample, this clone turned up a few times. V gene TRBV27 combines with J gene TRBJ1-2; D may be TRBD1 (6 bases). This CDR3 has 15 amino acids. Per germline, CDR1 MNHEY and CDR2 SMNVEV (reference sequence). The V gene lost 8 bases and the J gene lost 0 bases, with 16 bases spanning the gap. CDR3 residues: CASHGLDRPNYGYTF. The CDR3 bases are TGTGCCAGCCATGGGTTGGACAGACCTAACTATGGCTACACCTTC.

This rearrangement joins TRBV10-3 to TRBJ1-2; 7 bases line up with TRBD1. Germline trimming cut 0 bases from V and 4 bases from J; bases unmatched to any gene: 2. Germline loops: CDR1 ENHRY, CDR2 SYGVKD. CDR3 length: 14 residues. Here the CDR3 DNA reads TGTGCCATCAGTGAGTCCGCAGGGGGCTATGGCTACACCTTC. It yields the protein CAISESAGGYGYTF.

The genes are TRBV5-4 and TRBJ2-5; 10 bases fit TRBD1. This CDR3 region has 16 residues. The V gene end was trimmed by 4 bases and the J gene end by 5 bases; junction bases not matched to a gene: 11. The germline gives CDR1 SGHNT, CDR2 YYREEE (reference sequence). The CDR3 sequence: CASSEPRDRGAETQYF. The CDR3, as DNA: TGTGCCAGCAGCGAGCCGAGGGACAGGGGAGCGGAGACCCAGTACTTC.

The J gene is TRBJ1-5, the V gene TRBV6-6; 7 positions match TRBD1. This CDR3 is 13 amino acids long. From germline, CDR1 is MNHNY and CDR2 SVGAGI (reference sequence). V trimming: 6 bases; J trimming: 5 bases; junction bases outside the gene matches: 4. The CDR3 here is CASRDRYDQPQHF. CDR3 nucleotides: TGTGCCAGCAGGGACAGGTATGATCAGCCCCAGCATTTT.

The chain links TRBV27 to TRBJ2-3, with 11 bases that match TRBD2. Germline assignment: CDR1 MNHEY and CDR2 SMNVEV (reference sequence). The CDR3 extends over 15 amino acids. V lost 2 bases and J lost 4; bases outside the gene matches: 2. The CDR3 protein is CASSLVLAGADTQYF. CDR3 in DNA: TGTGCCAGCAGTTTAGTACTAGCGGGAGCAGATACGCAGTATTTT.

The chain links TRBV3-1 (or the pseudogene TRBV3-2) to TRBJ1-1; the D is unclear. CDR1 LGHDT and CDR2 YNNKEL come from the germline V gene (reference sequence). V shed 3 bases and J shed 4 bases, with 9 bases lying between them. This CDR3 has 13 residues. The CDR3 DNA follows: TGTGCCAGCAGCCATCCCTCGGGCACTGAAGCTTTCTTT. Translated: CASSHPSGTEAFF.

The genes are TRBV15 and TRBJ2-7; D ambiguous. The CDR3 runs 14 residues. Trimming cost V 1 base and J 2 bases, with 9 bases left between them. The germline CDR1 and CDR2 sequences are LNHNV and YYDKDF (reference sequence). The CDR3 coding sequence is TGTGCCACCAGCAGAGCCCTCCCCCCCTACGAGCAGTACTTC. Translating it yields CATSRALPPYEQYF.

CDR3: CASSARDKPTMNTEAFF. The CDR3 DNA sequence: TGCGCCAGCAGCGCCCGGGACAAGCCTACTATGAACACTGAAGCTTTCTTT. The chain recombines TRBV5-1 with TRBJ1-1; D is possibly TRBD1 (6 bases). There are 17 residues in the CDR3. CDR1 SGHRS and CDR2 YFSETQ come from the germline V gene. Trimming cost V 4 bases and J 0 bases, with 19 bases left between them. Drawing the rest from reference TRBV5-1 and TRBJ1-1, the complete variable domain is KAGVTQTPRYLIKTRGQQVTLSCSPISGHRSVSWYQQTPGQGLQFLFEYFSETQRNKGNFPGRFSGRQFSNSRSEMNVSTLELGDSALYLCASSARDKPTMNTEAFFGQGTRLTVV.

The chain carries TRBV6-5 and TRBJ1-4, with a tentative D call TRBD1 (6 bases). Deletions cut 5 bases from V and 8 bases from J, with 18 bases between. The V gene's germline CDR1 is MNHEY and CDR2 SVGAGI. The CDR3 is 15 residues long. Here the CDR3 reads CASSPGGQGAEKLFF. CDR3 nucleotides: TGTGCCAGCAGTCCTGGGGGACAAGGGGCCGAAAAACTGTTTTTT.

The chain links TRBV4-1 to TRBJ1-5; D perhaps matches TRBD1 (6 bases). CDR3 length: 14 residues. Germline lookup yields CDR1 MGHRA and CDR2 YSYEKL. The V end was cut by 1 base, the J end by 5 bases, with 9 bases between. CDR3 DNA sequence: TGCGCCAGCAGCCAAGGCCCAGGGGATCAGCCCCAGCATTTT. It is translated as CASSQGPGDQPQHF.

This clone occurred once. The rearrangement joins TRBV7-2 to TRBJ1-6; D unresolved. The V gene's germline CDR1 is SGHTA and CDR2 FQGNSA. The CDR3 is 14 amino acids. The V gene lost 5 bases and the J gene lost 5 bases, with 10 bases spanning the gap. This CDR3 reads CASSPPPDNSPLHF. The CDR3 coding sequence is TGTGCCAGCAGCCCCCCGCCGGATAATTCACCCCTCCACTTT.

This clone was recorded once. CDR3 nucleotides: TGCGCCAGCAGTCCCCAGGGGTCGGGAAGATACGAGCAGTACTTC. Its translation is CASSPQGSGRYEQYF. The chain recombines TRBV23-1 with TRBJ2-7; TRBD1 might be the D (6 bases). TRBV23-1 is an ORF; its function is uncertain. The CDR3 spans 15 residues. The V end was cut by 4 bases, the J end by 4 bases, with 17 bases between.

The chain is built from TRBV5-1 and TRBJ1-6; tentative D call: TRBD1 (6 bases). CDR1 is SGHRS and CDR2 is YFSETQ in the germline V gene. V lost 0 bases, J lost 7 bases, and 11 bases lay in between. CDR3 size: 15 residues. The CDR3 reads CASSLEGQRNSPLHF. The DNA for the CDR3 is TGCGCCAGCAGCTTGGAGGGACAAAGAAATTCACCCCTCCACTTT. The full variable domain, completed using reference TRBV5-1 and TRBJ1-6, is KAGVTQTPRYLIKTRGQQVTLSCSPISGHRSVSWYQQTPGQGLQFLFEYFSETQRNKGNFPGRFSGRQFSNSRSEMNVSTLELGDSALYLCASSLEGQRNSPLHFGNGTRLTVT.